Presented here are 18 T cell receptor beta chains from one specimen sequenced in a study of blood T cell repertoires in COVID-19. Some clones are missing from TCRdb's copy, which holds only in-frame ones; the method was immunoSEQ multiplex PCR. The sample shows about 170,000 clones, 70% to 90% of them seen only once. Sequencing was performed on PBMCs or T cells enriched from blood (not recorded which). The receptors were sampled from a young woman who had recovered from COVID-19.

The chain has TRBV7-3 and TRBJ1-1; 7 bases are a match to TRBD1. Losses at the gene ends were 4 bases for V and 3 bases for J; bases not matched to a gene: 5. The CDR3 spans 14 residues. Germline V gene lookup returns CDR1 SGHTA and CDR2 FQGTGA. The CDR3 sequence: CASSSQGPHTEAFF. For the CDR3, the DNA is TGTGCCAGCAGCTCACAGGGGCCGCACACTGAAGCTTTCTTT.

This chain connects TRBV7-9 to TRBJ2-5; 8 positions agree with TRBD1. J gave up 4 bases and V 5 bases, and 6 bases lay outside the gene matches. The germline V gene encodes CDR1 SEHNR and CDR2 FQNEAQ (reference sequence). This CDR3 has 14 residues. The DNA of the CDR3 is TGTGCCAGCAGCCACCCCGGGACAGGAGAGACCCAGTACTTC. It yields the protein CASSHPGTGETQYF. Together with reference TRBV7-9 and TRBJ2-5, the CDR3 gives the full variable domain: DTGVSQNPRHKITKRGQNVTFRCDPISEHNRLYWYRQTLGQGPEFLTYFQNEAQLEKSRLLSDRFSAERPKGSFSTLEIQRTEQGDSAMYLCASSHPGTGETQYFGPGTRLLVL.

The DNA for the CDR3 is TGTGCCAGTAGTATCTGGCTAGCGGAAAGCTACGAGCAGTACTTC. Amino acids: CASSIWLAESYEQYF. The genes are TRBV19 and TRBJ2-7; 7 bases map to TRBD2. After removal of 3 bases from V and 3 bases from J, the junction contained 8 bases not matched to a gene. The CDR3 length is 15 residues. Germline CDR1 LNHDA, CDR2 SQIVND (reference sequence).

This clone was detected a few times. The chain carries TRBV4-1 and TRBJ2-7, with TRBD2 matching 7 bases. Germline trimming cut 3 bases from V and 0 bases from J; bases unmatched to any gene: 11. The germline V gene has CDR1 MGHRA and CDR2 YSYEKL. This CDR3 region has 17 residues. DNA of the CDR3: TGCGCCAGCAGCCAGGGGTCCCGGACTAGTATCTCCTACGAGCAGTACTTC. Translating it yields CASSQGSRTSISYEQYF.

V gene TRBV5-1 combines with J gene TRBJ1-2; no clear D gene. The CDR3 extends over 14 amino acids. CDR1 and CDR2 (germline): SGHRS, YFSETQ. The germline V and J ends were trimmed by 2 bases and 0 bases, with 8 bases remaining between them. This CDR3 reads CASSLENSNYGYTF. CDR3 nucleotides: TGCGCCAGCAGCTTAGAGAATTCTAACTATGGCTACACCTTC.

This rearrangement joins TRBV3-1 (or the pseudogene TRBV3-2) to TRBJ2-7; D is perhaps TRBD2 (5 bases). Germline V gene data show CDR1 as LGHDT and CDR2 as YNNKEL (reference sequence). Trimming took 1 base from V and 0 from J, leaving 10 bases between them. This CDR3 is built from 15 residues. CDR3 sequence reads: CASSQGAGFSYEQYF. The CDR3 coding sequence is TGTGCCAGCAGCCAAGGGGCGGGTTTCTCCTACGAGCAGTACTTC.

This clone was counted once. The chain has TRBV29-1 and TRBJ2-1; TRBD2 might be the D (6 bases). In germline, CDR1 is SQVTM, CDR2 ANQGSEA. This CDR3 is built from 14 residues. Between the trimmed V and J ends, which lost 3 bases and 4 bases, there was a span of 13 bases. CDR3 sequence: CSVENRDSYNEQFF. The CDR3 DNA is TGCAGCGTTGAGAACCGGGACTCATACAATGAGCAGTTCTTC.

The chain combines TRBV11-2 with TRBJ2-7; TRBD1 agrees at 9 bases. Germline V gives CDR1 SGHAT, CDR2 FQNNGV. The CDR3 has 16 residues. The J segment lost 2 bases and the V segment lost 5 bases, leaving 10 bases of the junction unmatched. For the CDR3, the DNA is TGTGCCAGCAGCCACTACTGGGACAGGGACGCCTACGAGCAGTACTTC. Protein product: CASSHYWDRDAYEQYF.

The chain carries TRBV6-5 and TRBJ2-2; 9 bases are shared with TRBD1. The CDR3 spans 15 residues. After removal of 7 bases from V and 1 base from J, the junction contained 4 bases not matched to a gene. In germline, CDR1 is MNHEY, CDR2 SVGAGI. CDR3 sequence (DNA): TGTGCCAGCATCCCGGACAGGGGGAACACCGGGGAGCTGTTTTTT. It yields the protein CASIPDRGNTGELFF.

The chain joins TRBV11-2 to TRBJ2-4; D is unclear. The CDR3 has 14 residues. The V gene lost 2 bases and the J gene lost 1 base, with 6 bases spanning the gap. CDR1 is SGHAT, CDR2 FQNNGV, per germline. The CDR3: CASSLQVAKNIQYF. As DNA, the CDR3 is TGTGCCAGCAGCTTACAGGTGGCCAAAAACATTCAGTACTTC.

This clone showed up just once. The rearrangement joins TRBV19 to TRBJ2-5; the match to TRBD2 covers 10 bases. Trimming took 4 bases from V and 3 from J; bases not matched to a gene: 2. CDR1 is LNHDA, CDR2 SQIVND, per germline (reference sequence). The length of the CDR3 is 14 residues. CDR3 sequence reads: CASSTGLAEETQYF. The CDR3 DNA reads TGTGCCAGTAGTACCGGACTAGCGGAAGAGACCCAGTACTTC.

This clone came up once. CDR3 DNA sequence: TGTGCCAGCAGTAAAATGTCTTATACGCGGGGTGAAAAACTGTTTTTT. This translates into CASSKMSYTRGEKLFF. The V and J genes are TRBV28 and TRBJ1-4; D gene ambiguous. The V end lost 5 bases, the J end lost 7 bases, and 20 bases lay between the germline ends. The CDR3 loop spans 16 amino acids. Per the germline V gene, CDR1 is MDHEN and CDR2 is SYDVKM.

This clone was detected only once. The chain uses TRBV4-1 and TRBJ1-2, with D perhaps matching TRBD1 (6 bases). Germline CDR1 reads MGHRA; CDR2 reads YSYEKL. The length of the CDR3 is 13 residues. Trimming left V 9 bases short and J 7 bases short, with 18 bases between. The CDR3 spells CASARGPASGYTF. CDR3 sequence (DNA): TGCGCCAGTGCCAGGGGACCAGCAAGTGGCTACACCTTC.

This chain links TRBV5-6 with TRBJ2-1; TRBD2 matches at 14 bases. This CDR3 region has 19 residues. The J segment lost 4 bases and the V segment lost 4 bases, leaving 13 bases of the junction unmatched. Germline V gene lookup returns CDR1 SGHDT and CDR2 YYEEEE. CDR3 sequence: CASSPGLAGVPNPYNEQFF. For the CDR3, the DNA is TGTGCCAGCAGCCCGGGACTAGCGGGAGTACCTAATCCATACAATGAGCAGTTCTTC.

The chain joins TRBV3-1 (or the pseudogene TRBV3-2) to TRBJ1-4, with TRBD1 as a possible D gene (6 bases). The CDR3 loop spans 16 amino acids. Germline V gene data show CDR1 as LGHDT and CDR2 as YNNKEL (reference sequence). V dropped 0 bases and J dropped 7 bases, with 15 bases sitting between them. The CDR3 DNA sequence: TGTGCCAGCAGCCAAGATCAAACAGGGCTTGGTGAAAAACTGTTTTTT. Translating gives CASSQDQTGLGEKLFF.

The V and J genes are TRBV19 and TRBJ2-1, with 11 nucleotides matching TRBD2. Germline CDR1 LNHDA, CDR2 SQIVND (reference sequence). The CDR3 is made up of 16 amino acids. Trimming at V came to 5 bases and at J to 6 bases, leaving 9 bases not matched to a gene. In DNA, the CDR3 is TGTGCCAGTAGTGTTTTAGCGGGAGGGAGCACCAATGAGCAGTTCTTC. Its translation: CASSVLAGGSTNEQFF.

This chain joins TRBV21-1 and TRBJ2-2; the DNA was not compared with TRBD1, the D call given in the table. TRBV21-1 is assigned pseudogene status. The CDR3 runs 16 residues. The CDR3 protein is CASSTGTASPTGELFF. CDR3 in DNA: TGTGCCAGCAGCACCGGGACAGCTTCCCCCACCGGGGAGCTGTTTTTT.

V and J are TRBV18 and TRBJ2-1; 9 bases are shared with TRBD1. Per germline, CDR1 KGHSH and CDR2 LQKENI. This CDR3 contains 17 residues. The junction had 9 bases not matched to a gene; V was cut back by 2 bases and J by 4 bases. CDR3 sequence: CASSPIFPGQGYNEQFF. In nucleotides, the CDR3 is TGTGCCAGCTCACCAATCTTTCCGGGACAGGGTTACAATGAGCAGTTCTTC.